Listed below are T cell receptor beta chains from one sample, sequenced in a study of breast tumors, draining lymph nodes, adjacent tissues. TCRdb re-derived calls from the multiplex PCR reads in MiXCR, one entry per CDR3 protein. The sample records some 140,000 distinct CDR3 sequences, approximately 20% being singletons. The source material was axillary lymph node tissue. These receptors originate from a female donor with breast cancer. Some clones in this sample may be carry-over from other donors' samples. CDR3s include the opening cysteine and the closing phenylalanine or tryptophan. D genes are given only for firm matches. The listing skips clone size in some rows; elsewhere it reads once, few, many or a size class.

size	D	V	J	DNA	CDR3
few	-	TRBV27	TRBJ1-5	TGTGCCAGTAACGGGGGAATCCAGCCCCAGCATTTT	CASNGGIQPQHF
many	-	TRBV2	TRBJ2-5	TGTGCCAGCAGTGTTACAAGACAAGAGACCCAGTACTTC	CASSVTRQETQYF
many	-	TRBV3-1	TRBJ2-7	TGTGCCAGCAGGGGTACTAGTTCCCACGAGCAGTACTTC	CASRGTSSHEQYF
-	TRBD2	TRBV27	TRBJ2-7	TGTGCCAGCAGTTTCCGTGGGACTAGCGGGGGTTCGCCTATAGAGCAGTACTTC	CASSFRGTSGGSPIEQYF
many	-	TRBV9	TRBJ1-6	TGTGCCAGCAGCGGAATTGCGGATGAATCACCCCTCCACTTT	CASSGIADESPLHF
many	-	TRBV20-1	TRBJ2-3	TGCAGTGCTAGTCTGCCGGGAGCGTCTGATACGCAGTATTTT	CSASLPGASDTQYF
-	-	TRBV19	TRBJ2-3	TGTGCCAGTACCCTCCGATCGTATGGAGGCCCCGGGGGCACAGATACGCAGTATTTT	CASTLRSYGGPGGTDTQYF
many	-	TRBV15	TRBJ1-5	TGTGCCACCAGCAGAGTGGGGGGCCCAAATCAGCCCCAGCATTTT	CATSRVGGPNQPQHF
many	TRBD1	TRBV24-1	TRBJ2-2	TGTGCCACCCTTCCCGACAGGGGGGCCACCGGGGAGCTGTTTTTT	CATLPDRGATGELFF
-	TRBD2	TRBV28	TRBJ2-2	TGTGCCAGCAGGGCAGCGCGGGAGGGCGTCACCGGGGAGCTGTTTTTT	CASRAAREGVTGELFF
few	TRBD2	TRBV30	TRBJ2-3	TGTGCCTGGAGTGGTAGCGGGAGGTCCTCCACAGATACGCAGTATTTT	CAWSGSGRSSTDTQYF
many	-	TRBV6-5	TRBJ2-1	TGTGCCAGCAGTTACTTCCAGGGCCCTAGTGAGCAGTTCTTC	CASSYFQGPSEQFF
many	-	TRBV9	TRBJ2-3	TGTGCCAGCAGCGTTGGCGGCCCAGATACGCAGTATTTT	CASSVGGPDTQYF
many	-	TRBV19	TRBJ1-6	TGTGCCAGTAGTATAGCCATCCGCCGTGATAATTCACCCCTCCACTTT	CASSIAIRRDNSPLHF
-	-	TRBV18	TRBJ1-5	TGTGCCAGCTCAAAACAGGGAACGAATCAGCCCCGGCATTTT	CASSKQGTNQPRHF
many	TRBD2	TRBV5-5	TRBJ2-7	TGTGCCAGCAGCTTGGCCGTGGGCGGGAGCTCCTACGAGCAGTACTTC	CASSLAVGGSSYEQYF
-	-	TRBV10-1	TRBJ1-4	TGCGCCAGCTCCACGCGGGCGCCGGCAACTAATGAAAAACTGTTTTTT	CASSTRAPATNEKLFF
many	TRBD1	TRBV12-3/TRBV12-4	TRBJ2-3	TGTGCCAGCAGCCAGGGGGCGAGCACAGATACGCAGTATTTT	CASSQGASTDTQYF
many	TRBD1	TRBV5-6	TRBJ2-7	TGTGCCAGCATTCTGAGTCGGGACAGGGGCTACGAGCAGTACTTC	CASILSRDRGYEQYF
many	-	TRBV24-1	TRBJ2-2	TGTGCCACCAGTGATTGGGGGAACACCGGGGAGCTGTTTTTT	CATSDWGNTGELFF
few	-	TRBV6-1	TRBJ2-3	TGTGCCAGCACCTCCCTCGCGGGTCGGGCAGATACGCAGTATTTT	CASTSLAGRADTQYF
-	-	TRBV12-3/TRBV12-4	TRBJ1-2	TGTGCCACCGCGAGAAAAACGGGGGAGGCAAACTATGGCTACACCTTC	CATARKTGEANYGYTF
many	TRBD1	TRBV19	TRBJ1-5	TGTGCCAGTAGTACCACCGGGACAGGGTTCACTCAGCCCCAGCATTTT	CASSTTGTGFTQPQHF
many	TRBD2	TRBV5-1	TRBJ2-3	TGCGCCAGCAGCGATAGCGGGAGGTACGCAGATACGCAGTATTTT	CASSDSGRYADTQYF
many	-	TRBV7-2	TRBJ2-7	TGTGCCAGCAGCTTAGGTGGGGGAGGCTACGAGCAGTACTTC	CASSLGGGGYEQYF
many	-	TRBV20-1	TRBJ2-5	TGCAGTGCTAGAGACCTGAGGGGGTTAGGAGAGACCCAGTACTTC	CSARDLRGLGETQYF
many	TRBD1	TRBV4-3	TRBJ2-7	TGCGCCAGCAGCCAGACGACAGGGGTCTCCTACGAGCAGTACTTC	CASSQTTGVSYEQYF
many	-	TRBV19	TRBJ2-2	TGTGCCAGTAGTATCCGGGGAGGTGCGAACACCGGGGAGCTGTTTTTT	CASSIRGGANTGELFF
many	-	TRBV25-1	TRBJ2-1	TGTGCCAGCAGTGCCTCCCCGTCTTTGGGCTACTACAATGAGCAGTTCTTC	CASSASPSLGYYNEQFF
many	TRBD1	TRBV5-1	TRBJ2-7	TGCGCCAGCAGCTTTGCCGGGACAGGGATGCACGAGCAGTACTTC	CASSFAGTGMHEQYF
many	TRBD1	TRBV7-2	TRBJ2-7	TGTGCCAGCAGCTGGGCGGGACAGGGGTCCTACGAGCAGTACTTC	CASSWAGQGSYEQYF
many	TRBD2	TRBV3-1	TRBJ2-7	TGTGCCAGCAGCCAAACTAGCGGGAGTAATTTCGGCGAGCAGTACTTC	CASSQTSGSNFGEQYF
many	TRBD1	TRBV7-2	TRBJ2-7	TGTGCCAGCAGCTTAGCGAGACAGGGTCCCTACGAGCAGTACTTC	CASSLARQGPYEQYF
many	TRBD2	TRBV4-2	TRBJ2-3	TGTGCCAGCAGCCAAGATAGACTAGCGGGAGGTGGGGATACGCAGTATTTT	CASSQDRLAGGGDTQYF
many	-	TRBV24-1	TRBJ2-3	TGTGCCACCAGTGATGCTTTAGGGGACAACACAGATACGCAGTATTTT	CATSDALGDNTDTQYF
many	-	TRBV5-4	TRBJ2-1	TGTGCCAGCAGCTTAAGGGGGGTATACAATGAGCAGTTCTTC	CASSLRGVYNEQFF
few	-	TRBV6-1	TRBJ2-1	TGTGCCAGCAGTTTAGACCCCGGGAGTCCCGGGGAGCAGTTCTTC	CASSLDPGSPGEQFF
many	-	TRBV7-9	TRBJ2-1	TGTGCCAGCAGCTTAGAAGGGAGGAACTCCTACAATGAGCAGTTCTTC	CASSLEGRNSYNEQFF
-	TRBD2	TRBV19	TRBJ2-1	TGTGCCAGTGGTGTAAGGACTAGCGGAAATGAGCAGTTCTTC	CASGVRTSGNEQFF
many	-	TRBV6-1	TRBJ1-3	TGTGCCAGCAGGAGGAGGGACGGTGGAAACACCATATATTTT	CASRRRDGGNTIYF
many	-	TRBV9	TRBJ2-3	TGTGCCAGCAAGGGGAGCGCAGATACGCAGTATTTT	CASKGSADTQYF
many	TRBD2	TRBV25-1	TRBJ2-2	TGTGCCAGAGGGCTAGCGGGAGTGGCCGGGGAGCTGTTTTTT	CARGLAGVAGELFF
many	-	TRBV9	TRBJ2-5	TGTGCCAGCAGCGGAAGACTAGGTTCGGGGACCCAGTACTTC	CASSGRLGSGTQYF
-	-	TRBV30	TRBJ2-5	TGTGCCTGGAGTGAGACTCCCAGGGACCAGTACTTC	CAWSETPRDQYF
many	TRBD1	TRBV15	TRBJ2-2	TGTGCCACCAGCCCTACGGGACAGGGCTTATCCGGGGAGCTGTTTTTT	CATSPTGQGLSGELFF
many	-	TRBV11-2	TRBJ1-5	TGCGCCAGCAGCCCGGGGACGGGTCGCAATCAGCCCCAGCATTTT	CASSPGTGRNQPQHF
many	TRBD2	TRBV27	TRBJ2-7	TGTGCCAGCAGTTTATATCCGCGGGAGGCTCCCTACGAGCAGTACTTC	CASSLYPREAPYEQYF
many	-	TRBV5-7	TRBJ1-2	TGTGCCAGCAGCTTGGAGCGGGCCTCGAACTATGGCTACACCTTC	CASSLERASNYGYTF
-	-	TRBV30	TRBJ1-4	TGTGCCTCCCTGCCCCGGGACAATAGAGGAAAACTGTTTTTT	CASLPRDNRGKLFF
-	TRBD2	TRBV3-1	TRBJ2-3	TGTGCCAGCAGCCCCGTAGCGGGGATGATAACAGATGCGCAGTATTTT	CASSPVAGMITDAQYF
many	-	TRBV10-3	TRBJ2-3	TGTGCCATCAGTGAGATGCAGGGGTCAGATACGCAGTATTTT	CAISEMQGSDTQYF
many	-	TRBV10-3	TRBJ2-2	TGTGCCACCAAGGGCGAGGGCCAATCGAACACCGGGGAGCTGTTTTTT	CATKGEGQSNTGELFF
many	TRBD1	TRBV20-1	TRBJ2-3	TGCAGTGTTATACAGGGGGCTGGCACAGATACGCAGTATTTT	CSVIQGAGTDTQYF
-	-	TRBV18	TRBJ2-5	TGTGCCAGCTCAGAAGAGCGGGAGACCCAGTACTTC	CASSEERETQYF
many	TRBD2	TRBV5-6	TRBJ2-5	TGTGCCAGCAGCTACCCGGGACTAGTTCAAGAGACCCAGTACTTC	CASSYPGLVQETQYF
many	TRBD2	TRBV7-2	TRBJ2-1	TGTGCCAGCAGCACCCGGACTAGATCCTACAATGAGCAGTTCTTC	CASSTRTRSYNEQFF
many	-	TRBV24-1	TRBJ2-2	TGTGCCACCAGTCCTTCTTGGGGGGAGCTGTTTTTT	CATSPSWGELFF
-	-	TRBV11-1	TRBJ1-3	TGTGCCAGCGGCCGACAGCTCGGAAACACCATATATTTT	CASGRQLGNTIYF
-	-	TRBV6-1	TRBJ2-2	TGTGCCAGCAGTCGAACGAGGCCCGGGGAGCTGTTTTTT	CASSRTRPGELFF